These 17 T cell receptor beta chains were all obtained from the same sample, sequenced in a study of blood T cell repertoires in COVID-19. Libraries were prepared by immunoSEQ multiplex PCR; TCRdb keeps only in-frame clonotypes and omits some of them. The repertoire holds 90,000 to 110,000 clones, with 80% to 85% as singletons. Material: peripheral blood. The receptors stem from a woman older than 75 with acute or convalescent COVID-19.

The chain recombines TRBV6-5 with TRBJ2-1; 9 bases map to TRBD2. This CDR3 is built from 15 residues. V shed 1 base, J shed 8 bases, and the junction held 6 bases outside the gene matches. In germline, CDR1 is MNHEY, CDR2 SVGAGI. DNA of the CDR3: TGTGCCAGCAGTTACTGGCGGGAGGGTTTTTATGAGCAGTTCTTC. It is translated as CASSYWREGFYEQFF.

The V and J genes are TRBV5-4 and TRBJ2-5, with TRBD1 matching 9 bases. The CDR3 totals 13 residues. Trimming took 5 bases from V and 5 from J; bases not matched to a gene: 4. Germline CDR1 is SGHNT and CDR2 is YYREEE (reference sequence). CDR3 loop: CASSRDRGETQYF. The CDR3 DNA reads TGTGCCAGCAGTCGCGACAGGGGGGAGACCCAGTACTTC.

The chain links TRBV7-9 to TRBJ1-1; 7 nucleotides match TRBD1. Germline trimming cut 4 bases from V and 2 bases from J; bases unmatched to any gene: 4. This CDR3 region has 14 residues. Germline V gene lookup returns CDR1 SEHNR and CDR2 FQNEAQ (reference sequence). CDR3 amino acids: CASSSNRGNTEAFF. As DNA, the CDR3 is TGTGCCAGCAGCTCCAACAGGGGTAACACTGAAGCTTTCTTT.

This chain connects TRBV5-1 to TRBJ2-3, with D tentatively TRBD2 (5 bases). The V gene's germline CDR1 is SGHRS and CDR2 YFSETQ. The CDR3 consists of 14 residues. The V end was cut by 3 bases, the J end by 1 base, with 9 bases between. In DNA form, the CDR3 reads TGCGCCAGCAGCTCCCTCGGGGGCACAGATACGCAGTATTTT. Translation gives CASSSLGGTDTQYF.

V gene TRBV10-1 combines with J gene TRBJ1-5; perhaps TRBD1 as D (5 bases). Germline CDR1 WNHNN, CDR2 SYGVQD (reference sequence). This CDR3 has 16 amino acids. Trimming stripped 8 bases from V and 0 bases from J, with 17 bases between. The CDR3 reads CASRGWDSYSNQPQHF. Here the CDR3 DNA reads TGCGCCAGCCGGGGATGGGACTCCTATAGCAATCAGCCCCAGCATTTT.

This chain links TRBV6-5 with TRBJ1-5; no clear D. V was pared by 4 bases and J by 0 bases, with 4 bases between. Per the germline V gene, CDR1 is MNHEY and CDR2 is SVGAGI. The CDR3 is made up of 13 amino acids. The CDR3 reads CASSSNSNQPQHF. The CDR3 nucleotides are TGTGCCAGCAGTTCCAATAGCAATCAGCCCCAGCATTTT.

The CDR3 region is CASSLAVASTDTQYF. The CDR3, as DNA: TGTGCCAGCAGTTTAGCGGTTGCTAGCACAGATACGCAGTATTTT. The chain employs TRBV27 and TRBJ2-3, with D unclear. Germline V lookup: CDR1 MNHEY, CDR2 SMNVEV (reference sequence). This CDR3 contains 15 residues. Trimming left V 2 bases short and J 0 bases short, with 9 bases between.

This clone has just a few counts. The CDR3 DNA follows: TGTGCCAGCAGGGGCCTTTTTGTTCAGCAATCTAGCGGAAAGTACCAAGAGACCCAGTACTTC. Its protein product is CASRGLFVQQSSGKYQETQYF. The V call is TRBV2, the J call TRBJ2-5; 7 bases line up with TRBD2. The V and J ends lost 6 bases and 0 bases, in that order; junction bases with no gene match: 25. CDR3 length: 21 amino acids. Germline V lookup: CDR1 SNHLY, CDR2 FYNNEI.

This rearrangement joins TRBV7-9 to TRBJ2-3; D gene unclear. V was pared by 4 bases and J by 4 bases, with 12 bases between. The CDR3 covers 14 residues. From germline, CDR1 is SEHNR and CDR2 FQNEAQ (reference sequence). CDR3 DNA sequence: TGTGCCAGCAGCTCGACTCGTCCCTCAGATACGCAGTATTTT. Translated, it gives CASSSTRPSDTQYF.

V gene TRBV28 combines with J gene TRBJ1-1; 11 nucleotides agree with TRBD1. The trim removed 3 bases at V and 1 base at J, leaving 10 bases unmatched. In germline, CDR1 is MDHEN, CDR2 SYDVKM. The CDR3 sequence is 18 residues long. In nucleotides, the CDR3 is TGTGCCAGCAGTTTCGGGACAGGGGGTATACGAGCGAACACTGAAGCTTTCTTT. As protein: CASSFGTGGIRANTEAFF.

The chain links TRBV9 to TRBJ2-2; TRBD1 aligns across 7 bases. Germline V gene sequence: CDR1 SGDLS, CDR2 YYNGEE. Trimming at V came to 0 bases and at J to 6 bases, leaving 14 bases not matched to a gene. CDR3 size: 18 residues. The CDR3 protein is CASSVDRDGQARPGELFF. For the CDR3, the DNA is TGTGCCAGCAGCGTAGATCGAGATGGACAGGCACGCCCCGGGGAGCTGTTTTTT. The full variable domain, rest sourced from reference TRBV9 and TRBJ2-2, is DSGVTQTPKHLITATGQRVTLRCSPRSGDLSVYWYQQSLDQGLQFLIQYYNGEERAKGNILERFSAQQFPDLHSELNLSSLELGDSALYFCASSVDRDGQARPGELFFGEGSRLTVL.

CDR3 protein: CASSLGGRLQYF. The CDR3 DNA reads TGTGCCAGCAGCCTCGGGGGGCGCCTCCAGTACTTC. The rearrangement uses TRBV7-9 and TRBJ2-5; D possibly corresponds to TRBD2 (7 bases). The V end lost 5 bases, the J end lost 10 bases, and 14 bases lay between the germline ends. CDR3 length equals 12 residues. The V gene's germline CDR1 is SEHNR and CDR2 FQNEAQ (reference sequence).

For the CDR3, the DNA is TGTGCCAGCAGGGACAGGGGCGCCCTATACGAGCAGTACTTC. Protein: CASRDRGALYEQYF. The chain joins TRBV6-5 to TRBJ2-7; 9 bases are shared with TRBD1. CDR1 and CDR2 (germline): MNHEY, SVGAGI. With 6 bases clipped from V and 4 bases from J, the junction kept 7 bases outside the gene matches. There are 14 residues in the CDR3.

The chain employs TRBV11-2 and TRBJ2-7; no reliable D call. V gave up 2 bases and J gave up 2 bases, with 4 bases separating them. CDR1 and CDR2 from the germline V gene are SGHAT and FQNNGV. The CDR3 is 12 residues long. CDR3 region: CASSLTAYEQYF. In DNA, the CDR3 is TGTGCCAGCAGCTTAACAGCCTACGAGCAGTACTTC.

The CDR3 sequence is CASSLYAGASYNEQFF. CDR3 in DNA: TGTGCCAGCAGCTTATACGCAGGGGCCTCCTACAATGAGCAGTTCTTC. The rearrangement joins TRBV7-2 to TRBJ2-1, with a possible D match to TRBD1 (6 bases). Trimming shortened V by 2 bases and J by 0 bases, and 11 bases separated the two germline ends. Per the germline V gene, CDR1 is SGHTA and CDR2 is FQGNSA. This CDR3 spans 16 amino acids.

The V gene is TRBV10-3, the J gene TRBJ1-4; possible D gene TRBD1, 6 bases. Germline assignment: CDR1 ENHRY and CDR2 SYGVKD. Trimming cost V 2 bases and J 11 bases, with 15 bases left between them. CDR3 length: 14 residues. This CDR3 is CAISEPAGGEKLFF. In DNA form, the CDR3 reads TGTGCCATCAGTGAGCCAGCTGGGGGCGAGAAACTGTTTTTT.

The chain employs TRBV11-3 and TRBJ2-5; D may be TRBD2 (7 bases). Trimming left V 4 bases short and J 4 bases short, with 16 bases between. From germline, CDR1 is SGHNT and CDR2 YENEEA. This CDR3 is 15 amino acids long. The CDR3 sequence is CASSSEGGARETQYF. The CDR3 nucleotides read TGTGCCAGCAGCTCAGAGGGGGGGGCAAGAGAGACCCAGTACTTC.